These 15 T cell receptor beta chains were sequenced from one sample in a study of blood T cells in healthy people across ages. A second about 6 to 12 cycle PCR used barcoded and J-beta primers. Each CDR3 protein is one row after TCRdb ran MiXCR on the 5' RACE reads. The sample contains some 1.5 million distinct CDR3 sequences, 28% of which appear only once. Material: blood. These receptors were collected from a woman in her twenties or thirties in good health.

With regard to this clonotype: The conserved phenylalanine or tryptophan is not found at the CDR3 terminus, so this likely reflects a read error. This chain joins TRBV7-8 and TRBJ2-1; possibly TRBD1 for D (5 bases). This CDR3 has 17 residues. CDR1 SGHVS and CDR2 FQNEAQ come from the germline V gene. V dropped 0 bases and J dropped 2 bases, with 14 bases sitting between them. The DNA of the CDR3 is TGTGCCAGCAGCTTAGCGCTGGCAGGGCCAACCTACAATGAGCAGTTCATC. Protein: CASSLALAGPTYNEQFI.

Worth noting for this clonotype: A much more abundant neighbour one base away suggests this may be a read error. This chain links TRBV27 with TRBJ2-5; 7 bases fit TRBD2. Germline CDR1 and CDR2: MNHEY and SMNVEV (reference sequence). There are 16 residues in the CDR3. The CDR3 coding sequence is TGTACCAGCAGTTTAGGTTGGCGGGGGAACCAAGAGACCCAGTACTTC. Translating gives CTSSLGWRGNQETQYF.

This clonotype has at least ten counts. The genes are TRBV4-2 and TRBJ2-3; TRBD2 is a possible D gene (6 bases). V was shortened by 1 base and J by 0 bases, with 8 bases between the two germline ends. Per the germline V gene, CDR1 is LGHNA and CDR2 is YNFKEQ. The CDR3 extends over 15 amino acids. The CDR3 bases are TGTGCCAGCAGCCAAGCGGGGGATAGCACAGATACGCAGTATTTT. Protein: CASSQAGDSTDTQYF.

This clonotype turned up a few times. The chain carries TRBV9 and TRBJ1-2; D ambiguous. V shed 4 bases and J shed 3 bases, with 16 bases lying between them. CDR3 length equals 15 residues. Germline loops: CDR1 SGDLS, CDR2 YYNGEE. The CDR3 sequence is CASSTRGSRDYGYTF. The CDR3 DNA reads TGTGCCAGCAGCACGAGAGGGTCGAGGGACTATGGCTACACCTTC.

This clonotype was picked up a small number of times. This chain joins TRBV2 and TRBJ1-2; 8 bases are a match to TRBD1. The junction had 11 bases not matched to a gene; V was cut back by 3 bases and J by 2 bases. CDR1 and CDR2 from the germline V gene are SNHLY and FYNNEI. The CDR3 sequence is 17 residues long. For the CDR3, the DNA is TGTGCCAGCAGTGATCGATCCAGGGGGCTTAGGAACTATGGCTACACCTTC. This sequence encodes CASSDRSRGLRNYGYTF.

This clonotype was seen only a few times. The chain joins TRBV10-3 to TRBJ1-1; 7 nucleotides line up with TRBD1. Looked up from germline, CDR1 is ENHRY and CDR2 is SYGVKD. V trimming: 4 bases; J trimming: 1 base; junction bases outside the gene matches: 3. The CDR3 is 14 residues long. The CDR3 is CAISATGENTEAFF. As DNA, the CDR3 is TGTGCCATCAGTGCCACAGGGGAGAACACTGAAGCTTTCTTT.

This clonotype was observed many times. The genes are TRBV12-3 or TRBV12-4 and TRBJ1-2, with 11 bases lining up with TRBD1. There are 16 residues in the CDR3. The junction had 6 bases not matched to a gene; V was cut back by 5 bases and J by 1 base. The CDR3 nucleotides are TGTGCCAGCAGTCCCGGACAGGGGGCGGTTAACTATGGCTACACCTTC. Amino acid sequence: CASSPGQGAVNYGYTF.

As concerns this clonotype: With a much larger clone just one base away, this may be a read error. This chain links TRBV28 with TRBJ2-4, with D unresolved. The closer fit of TRBJ2-7 to the DNA end suggests the J call may be wrong. Germline loops: CDR1 MDHEN, CDR2 SYDVKM. CDR3 length: 15 residues. The CDR3 DNA reads TGTGTCAGCAGCCCCCAAATTAGGGTTACCTACGAGCAGTACTTC. This codes for CVSSPQIRVTYEQYF.

For this clonotype: The junction and the germline gene differ at one end; a read error may be behind it. The V and J genes are TRBV6-1 and TRBJ2-7; perhaps TRBD1 as D (6 bases). In germline, CDR1 is MNHNS, CDR2 SASEGT. The CDR3 spans 16 residues. The CDR3 DNA follows: TGTGTCAGCAGTGGGTACAGGGAAGCCAATCCCAACGAGCAGTACTTC. This codes for CVSSGYREANPNEQYF.

The rearrangement uses TRBV4-1 and TRBJ2-5; TRBD2 agrees at 7 bases. V lost 4 bases and J lost 2; bases outside the gene matches: 4. This CDR3 comprises 14 residues. CDR1 is MGHRA and CDR2 is YSYEKL in the germline V gene. The CDR3 loop is CASSPKAGQETQYF. CDR3 nucleotides: TGCGCCAGCAGCCCAAAAGCGGGACAAGAGACCCAGTACTTC.

The chain is built from TRBV5-1 and TRBJ2-3; either TRBD1 or TRBD2 may fit D (6 bases each). The germline gives CDR1 SGHRS, CDR2 YFSETQ. The CDR3 consists of 15 residues. CDR3 in amino acids: CATKPGGSRIDTQYF. Here the CDR3 DNA reads TGCGCAACCAAACCCGGGGGCTCCAGGATCGATACGCAGTATTTT.

This clonotype was recorded a few times. In nucleotides, the CDR3 is TGTGCCAGCAGCCAAGATGACGGCTACACCTTC. It codes for CASSQDDGYTF. V usage is TRBV3-1 and J usage is TRBJ1-2; D uncertain. CDR1 LGHDT and CDR2 YNNKEL come from the germline V gene (reference sequence). Trimming stripped 0 bases from V and 8 bases from J, with 4 bases between. CDR3 size: 11 residues. Looking up the rest from reference TRBV3-1 and TRBJ1-2 gives the full variable domain: DTAVSQTPKYLVTQMGNDKSIKCEQNLGHDTMYWYKQDSKKFLKIMFSYNNKELIINETVPNRFSPKSPDKAHLNLHINSLELGDSAVYFCASSQDDGYTFGSGTRLTVV.

On this clonotype itself: This clone may be a read error of a much larger clone one base away. This chain uses TRBV4-1 with TRBJ2-5; 11 bases line up with TRBD2. The DNA end favors TRBJ2-7, so the J call may be wrong. CDR3 length: 15 residues. In germline, CDR1 is MGHRA, CDR2 YSYEKL. The CDR3 DNA sequence: TGCGCCAGCAACCAACCGACTAGCGGGAATTACGAGCAGTACTTC. Translation gives CASNQPTSGNYEQYF.

The chain is built from TRBV18 and TRBJ2-1; D assignment may be TRBD1 or TRBD2 (5 bases each). CDR1 is KGHSH, CDR2 LQKENI, per germline. The germline V and J ends were trimmed by 10 bases and 5 bases, with 21 bases remaining between them. There are 15 residues in the CDR3. The CDR3 sequence is CAISQGTGANNEQFF. CDR3 nucleotide sequence: TGTGCCATCTCTCAAGGGACGGGCGCGAACAATGAGCAGTTCTTC.

This clonotype was counted once. The genes are TRBV5-1 and TRBJ2-1; D tentatively fits TRBD1 or TRBD2 (6 bases each). Germline assignment: CDR1 SGHRS and CDR2 YFSETQ. V lost 7 bases to trimming and J lost 7 bases, with 21 bases between them. CDR3 length: 15 amino acids. The chain's CDR3 is CASSWGAKFENEQFF. The DNA for the CDR3 is TGCGCCAGCTCTTGGGGGGCAAAGTTTGAGAATGAGCAGTTCTTC.